The clone carrying this T cell receptor beta chain was seen only once. This same CDR3 is encoded by further DNA sequences in the sample. Original handling: Amplification from reference gene primers served as the basis for estimated nucleated cell counts. The protocol was immunoSEQ multiplex PCR, while the TCRdb copy is restricted to in-frame clones and leaves out a portion. The D gene and trimming were derived from the DNA, and the V and J assignments and clone size from that table. The sample carries about 220,000 clones, around 80% recorded once. Germline loops: CDR1 GTSNPN, CDR2 SVGIG (reference sequence). With 0 bases removed from V and 7 bases from J, the gap between germline ends came to 13 bases. The CDR3 is 14 amino acids. The sample belongs to a study of blood T cell repertoires in COVID-19. Across the whole study: T cells, B-cell-depleted T cells, or PBMCs supplied cDNA or gDNA.

Material for sequencing was peripheral blood. The source of this sequence is a woman in her 70s with acute or convalescent COVID-19. V usage is TRBV30 and J usage is TRBJ1-5; D gene uncertain. CDR3 DNA: TGTGCCTGGAGTGTACCTAACCGCGGGCAGCCCCAGCATTTT. Its protein is CAWSVPNRGQPQHF.